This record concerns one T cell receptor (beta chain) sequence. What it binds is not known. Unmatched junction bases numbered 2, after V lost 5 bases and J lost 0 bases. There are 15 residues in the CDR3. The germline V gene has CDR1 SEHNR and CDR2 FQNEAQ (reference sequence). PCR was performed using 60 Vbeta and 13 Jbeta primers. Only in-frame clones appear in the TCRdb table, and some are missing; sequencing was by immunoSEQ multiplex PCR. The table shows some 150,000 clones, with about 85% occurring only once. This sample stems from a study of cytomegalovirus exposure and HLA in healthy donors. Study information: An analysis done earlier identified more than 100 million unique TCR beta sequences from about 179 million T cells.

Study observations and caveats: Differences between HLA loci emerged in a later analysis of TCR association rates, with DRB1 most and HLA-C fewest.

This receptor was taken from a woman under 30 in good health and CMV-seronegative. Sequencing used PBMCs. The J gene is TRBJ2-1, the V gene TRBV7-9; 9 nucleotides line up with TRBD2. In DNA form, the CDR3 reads TGTGCCAGCAGCCGTAGCGGGAGCTCCTACAATGAGCAGTTCTTC. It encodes CASSRSGSSYNEQFF.